Given below is one T cell receptor beta chain in context. This clone has a single count. Which antigen it targets is not known. Base qualities are not at hand, and no much larger clone is one base apart. The data were taken from a study of blood T cell repertoires in COVID-19 (dated by TCRdb to the early 2020s). About the study as a whole: Collaborator samples came from the United States, Italy and Spain and covered acute and convalescent phases of COVID-19. The material from the prospective study consisted of cDNA or gDNA derived from T cells, B-cell-depleted T cells, or PBMCs. Subjects who had been exposed to COVID-19, were actively infected with it, or had recovered from it provided the deeply sampled blood TCRbeta repertoires that made up the dataset. The repertoires were released in a freely available public database intended as a resource for research on the immune response to SARS-CoV-2. Samples came from the ongoing ImmuneRACE study (first 160 participants) plus 1,254 subjects from 6 global collaborators. The sample metadata nearly always contained a de-identified subject ID, COVID-19 status, age in years and sex. HLA class I and class II types, where available, came from metadata supplied by the sample provider rather than from assay-based typing. On the study overall, not on this receptor specifically: How much clinical and demographic metadata was included differed by source and by participant, and the metadata was provided uncurated.

Participants in the prospective study were aged about 18 to 95 years, lived in 24 United States geographic areas, and enrolled through a virtual design. Cohort assignment in the prospective study relied on participant-reported clinical history from a screening survey and a study questionnaire. Recovered participants in ImmuneRACE Cohort 3 were defined as having two consecutive negative NP/OP PCR tests, clearance from a healthcare professional, or resolution of symptoms. In the prospective study, whole blood, serum and a nasopharyngeal or oropharyngeal swab were collected from each participant by mobile phlebotomists. Prospective study participants could optionally give additional blood draws and questionnaires over a 2-month period. Blood samples from the prospective study were shipped frozen or at room temperature prior to DNA extraction. The CDR3, cysteine through phenylalanine, is 15 amino acids long. Kept here is only the CDR3 DNA, which spans 45 bases and is read in frame from base 1. Based on the germline V gene, the CDR1 and CDR2 sequences are MNHEY and SVGAGI. V is trimmed back by 3 bases and J by 2 bases, and the junction contains 6 bases that no gene match accounts for.

TCRbeta CDR3 regions were amplified from genomic DNA using the immunoSEQ Assay, a bias-controlled multiplex PCR. The original methods were these. Nucleated cell counts per sample were estimated from amplification of reference gene primers within the assay. To quantify the absolute abundance of each unique TCRbeta CDR3 rearrangement, sequence reads were collapsed and filtered. For each sample, productive Simpson clonality was calculated by taking the square root of Simpson's diversity index across productive rearrangements. Drawn from immuneACCESS, this table holds only the in-frame rearrangements with V and J called that TCRdb kept. Clones are partly lost; checked studies trace under half to an unresolved V gene and leave the rest unexplained. That table gives V, J and clone size, and the DNA gave D and trimming. Within this sample are some 170,000 clones, with more than 75% of them counted one time only. Roughly 17% of the sample belongs to the ten largest clones.

The sequencing input was PBMCs or T cells enriched from blood (not recorded which). This chain joins TRBV6-5 to TRBJ1-2, with 7 middle bases fitting TRBD1. The sequence came from a woman between 45 and 60 years old who had recovered from COVID-19. The CDR3 region has the sequence CASSYTGQTNYGYTF. The DNA reads TGTGCCAGCAGTTATACGGGACAGACAAACTATGGCTACACCTTC.